A single sample gave rise to the 19 T cell receptor beta chains below, sequenced in a study of blood T cell repertoires in COVID-19. Here immunoSEQ multiplex PCR was the method, and the copy in TCRdb shows in-frame clones only, minus some. The repertoire holds about 77,000 clones, with around 90% as singletons. The specimen was peripheral blood. The receptors come from a woman of 80 years or more with active or convalescent COVID-19.

This chain joins TRBV29-1 and TRBJ2-3; 12 bases agree with TRBD2. V shed 7 bases and J 6 bases; nucleotides not matched to a gene: 11. Germline V lookup: CDR1 SQVTM, CDR2 ANQGSEA. The length of the CDR3 is 15 residues. CDR3: CSGETSGGIQDTQYF. DNA for the CDR3: TGCAGCGGGGAGACTAGCGGGGGCATTCAGGATACGCAGTATTTT.

This clone was found once. The chain has TRBV28 and TRBJ2-2; D ambiguous. This CDR3 is 16 amino acids long. CDR1 MDHEN and CDR2 SYDVKM come from the germline V gene. V lost 2 bases to trimming and J lost 4 bases, with 14 bases between them. CDR3 nucleotide sequence: TGTGCCAGCAGTTTACCTACAGCCTTTGGCACCGGGGAGCTGTTTTTT. It translates to CASSLPTAFGTGELFF.

The chain is built from TRBV5-4 and TRBJ2-3; TRBD2 matches at 16 bases. J gave up 4 bases and V 3 bases, and 8 bases lay outside the gene matches. CDR1 SGHNT and CDR2 YYREEE come from the germline V gene (reference sequence). CDR3 length: 18 residues. This CDR3 reads CASSSPGTSGGAADTQYF. The CDR3 nucleotides read TGTGCCAGCAGCTCCCCCGGGACTAGCGGGGGGGCCGCAGATACGCAGTATTTT.

This chain connects TRBV5-1 to TRBJ2-2; the D gene is possibly TRBD1 (6 bases). The CDR3 consists of 12 residues. CDR1 SGHRS and CDR2 YFSETQ come from the germline V gene. V lost 2 bases and J lost 9, with 8 bases in between. CDR3 region: CASSLQGRELFF. The DNA of the CDR3 is TGCGCCAGCAGCTTACAGGGCCGGGAGCTGTTTTTT.

V and J are TRBV6-5 and TRBJ2-2; no firm D call. V was clipped by 5 bases and J by 3 bases, with 13 bases between them. Germline CDR1 reads MNHEY; CDR2 reads SVGAGI. The CDR3 extends over 15 amino acids. The CDR3 here is CASSPVSVYTGELFF. The CDR3 DNA is TGTGCCAGCAGTCCGGTATCGGTTTACACCGGGGAGCTGTTTTTT.

The genes are TRBV7-6 and TRBJ2-7, with D tentatively TRBD2 (5 bases). The length of the CDR3 is 15 residues. Trimming took off 1 base at V and 0 bases at J, with 10 bases between the two ends. CDR1 and CDR2 (germline): SGHVS, FNYEAQ. The CDR3 is CASSLDPGSSYEQYF. Written as DNA, the CDR3 is TGTGCCAGCAGCTTAGACCCGGGGAGCTCCTACGAGCAGTACTTC.

This chain uses TRBV7-2 with TRBJ2-7; 7 bases map to TRBD1. Germline V gives CDR1 SGHTA, CDR2 FQGNSA. The V gene end was trimmed by 5 bases and the J gene end by 9 bases; junction bases not matched to a gene: 16. This CDR3 is built from 15 residues. CDR3 DNA sequence: TGTGCCAGCAGCAGTACAGGGGCGGATGGAAGAGGGCAGTACTTC. This codes for CASSSTGADGRGQYF.

The chain has TRBV6-5 and TRBJ2-7; TRBD1 matches at 7 bases. The CDR3 has 15 residues. V shed 6 bases, J shed 7 bases, and the junction held 15 bases outside the gene matches. Germline lookup yields CDR1 MNHEY and CDR2 SVGAGI. The CDR3 loop reads CASRTRDRSFSEQYF. In nucleotides, the CDR3 is TGTGCCAGCAGAACCCGGGACAGAAGTTTTTCTGAGCAGTACTTC.

V usage is TRBV30 and J usage is TRBJ1-5; 8 bases match TRBD1. Per the germline V gene, CDR1 is GTSNPN and CDR2 is SVGIG (reference sequence). The J segment lost 3 bases and the V segment lost 7 bases, leaving 14 bases of the junction unmatched. This CDR3 is built from 16 residues. CDR3 protein: CASMAGGYRVNQPQHF. CDR3 DNA sequence: TGTGCCTCGATGGCAGGGGGCTATCGGGTCAATCAGCCCCAGCATTTT.

This clone came up once. The gene calls are TRBV30 and TRBJ1-2, with D possibly TRBD1 on 5 matching bases. This CDR3 spans 13 amino acids. The V end lost 5 bases, the J end lost 8 bases, and 18 bases lay between the germline ends. Germline V gene sequence: CDR1 GTSNPN, CDR2 SVGIG (reference sequence). The CDR3 loop is CAWRKPGNWGYTF. The CDR3 DNA sequence: TGTGCCTGGCGGAAACCAGGGAATTGGGGCTACACCTTC.

The chain employs TRBV6-5 and TRBJ2-5, with a possible D match to TRBD2 (6 bases). Trimming took 0 bases from V and 0 from J, leaving 11 bases between them. Germline CDR1 MNHEY, CDR2 SVGAGI. CDR3 length equals 16 residues. The CDR3 nucleotides read TGTGCCAGCAGTTACTCGAGGCGGGGATACCAAGAGACCCAGTACTTC. It translates to CASSYSRRGYQETQYF.

This clone was seen a handful of times. This chain connects TRBV5-1 to TRBJ2-7, with 9 bases aligning to TRBD1. Looked up from germline, CDR1 is SGHRS and CDR2 is YFSETQ. J lost 0 bases, V lost 4 bases, and 5 bases had no gene match. The CDR3 length is 15 residues. This CDR3 reads CASSGTGSTSYEQYF. In DNA, the CDR3 is TGCGCCAGCAGCGGGACAGGGTCTACCTCCTACGAGCAGTACTTC.

The genes are TRBV3-1 (or the pseudogene TRBV3-2) and TRBJ2-5; 11 bases match TRBD2. Germline V lookup: CDR1 LGHDT, CDR2 YNNKEL (reference sequence). V shed 6 bases and J 6 bases; nucleotides not matched to a gene: 9. The CDR3 runs 15 residues. The CDR3 DNA reads as TGTGCCAGCAGAGGCCGTCTAGCGGGGGGAAAGACCCAGTACTTC. Encoded protein: CASRGRLAGGKTQYF.

The chain uses TRBV7-9 and TRBJ1-1; 8 nucleotides agree with TRBD1. Germline V CDR1 and CDR2: SEHNR, FQNEAQ (reference sequence). The CDR3 sequence is 14 residues long. V gave up 2 bases and J gave up 3 bases; unmatched junction bases: 2. The CDR3 loop is CASSLQGADTEAFF. The CDR3 DNA reads TGTGCCAGCAGCTTACAGGGGGCGGACACTGAAGCTTTCTTT.

This clone was observed at least ten times. The rearrangement uses TRBV13 and TRBJ2-7; TRBD1 aligns across 8 bases. J was trimmed by 5 bases and V by 2 bases; bases with no gene match: 11. Germline V gives CDR1 PRHDT, CDR2 FYEKMQ (reference sequence). This CDR3 is 16 amino acids long. CDR3 DNA sequence: TGTGCCAGCAGCTTATATAAGTCAGGGGGCTTCGACGAGCAGTACTTC. Translating gives CASSLYKSGGFDEQYF.

The rearrangement joins TRBV2 to TRBJ1-5; possibly TRBD1 for D (6 bases). CDR3 length: 14 amino acids. Trimming took 4 bases from V and 3 from J, leaving 10 bases between them. In germline, CDR1 is SNHLY, CDR2 FYNNEI. The CDR3 region has the DNA TGTGCCAGCAGTGGGGGGCTCCCCAATCAGCCCCAGCATTTT. The encoded protein is CASSGGLPNQPQHF.

The chain joins TRBV19 to TRBJ2-3; 14 bases map to TRBD2. The CDR3 is 15 amino acids. J lost 4 bases, V lost 3 bases, and 0 bases had no gene match. Germline loops: CDR1 LNHDA, CDR2 SQIVND (reference sequence). The CDR3 DNA follows: TGTGCCAGTAGTATGGGACTAGCGGGGGCAGATACGCAGTATTTT. This codes for CASSMGLAGADTQYF.

V and J are TRBV4-2 and TRBJ1-3; weak D call: TRBD1 (6 bases). The CDR3 runs 17 residues. V shed 1 base and J shed 0 bases, with 13 bases lying between them. CDR1 is LGHNA, CDR2 YNFKEQ, per germline. CDR3 sequence reads: CASSQVTGPFSGNTIYF. The CDR3 bases are TGTGCCAGCAGCCAAGTGACAGGTCCATTCTCTGGAAACACCATATATTTT.

This clone has just one count. V usage is TRBV9 and J usage is TRBJ2-7, with D maybe TRBD2 (5 bases). Germline CDR1 reads SGDLS; CDR2 reads YYNGEE. The CDR3 loop spans 14 amino acids. Trimming removed 3 bases at V and 5 bases at J, with 15 bases between. This chain's CDR3 is CASSASGVIHEQYF. The CDR3 bases are TGTGCCAGCAGCGCCTCCGGGGTTATACACGAGCAGTACTTC.